The clone carrying this T cell receptor beta chain was seen many times. This record comes from a study of human T cells and chemical hapten exposure. Whole-study context: Patch tests applied 0.01% DPC to the upper back and were scored after 6 days.

From the RACE reads, TCRdb called clonotypes with MiXCR, one entry per CDR3 protein. The data show about 380,000 distinct CDR3 sequences, nearly 6.5% seen once. Time point specified: patch test 2, 6 weeks after DPC sensitization. Described treatment: therapeutic diphenylcyclopropenone sensitization with weekly scalp DPC. Those who donated were patients with alopecia, 18 to 70 years of age, and suitable for DPC. The CDR3 has 14 residues. Germline lookup yields CDR1 SQVTM and CDR2 ANQGSEA. V gave up 6 bases and J gave up 1 base, with 13 bases separating them. The material sequenced was whole blood, taken in connection with sensitization to the hapten diphenylcyclopropenone (DPC). This receptor was obtained from a woman aged 18-29 years with alopecia areata. Some clones in this sample may be carry-over from other donors' samples. The chain combines TRBV29-1 with TRBJ1-3; no clear D gene. In DNA form, the CDR3 reads TGCAGCGTCCGAATTTCTAGGTCTGGAAACACCATATATTTT. This sequence encodes CSVRISRSGNTIYF.